The source of this T cell receptor (beta chain) is a study of cytomegalovirus exposure and HLA in healthy donors. Looking at the study overall: Most donors, roughly 77% of around 400 genotyped, fell in the Caucasian-associated ancestry cluster.

With regard to this clone: Its antigen is as yet unknown.

With 60 Vbeta and 13 Jbeta primers, the PCR was carried out. The data were produced by immunoSEQ multiplex PCR, yet TCRdb's version contains in-frame clones alone and is incomplete. Of 180,000 or so clones listed, about 80% are singletons. Germline values: CDR1 MNHEY, CDR2 SVGAGI. Trimming cost V 5 bases and J 8 bases, with 9 bases left between them. This CDR3 has 12 residues. Study-wide results and caveats: Analyzed later, association rates of TCRs varied across HLA loci, with DRB1 most and HLA-C fewest. At a 0.05 false discovery rate, a later analysis found some 18,000 TCR beta sequences to be associated with HLA alleles.

The sequence was collected from a woman aged 45 to 65 in good health and CMV-seronegative. This chain joins TRBV6-5 and TRBJ1-4, with D hard to call. The specimen sequenced was PBMCs. The DNA for the CDR3 is TGTGCCAGCAGTCAAAACAGAGAAAAACTGTTTTTT. Encoded protein: CASSQNREKLFF.